Below are 12 T cell receptor beta chains sequenced from a single sample in a study of CD8 T cells in Susac syndrome. RNA amounts of roughly 0.5 to 1 ug underwent reverse transcription with random hexamers. MiXCR, applied by TCRdb to the immunoSEQ multiplex PCR reads, yields one record per CDR3 protein. Among 210,000 or so distinct CDR3 sequences listed, roughly nine tenths were seen once. Source material: CD8+ T cells from PBMCs. These receptors all come from a human donor with multiple sclerosis.

This chain connects TRBV19 to TRBJ2-1; the D is unclear. Trimming shortened V by 8 bases and J by 3 bases, and 11 bases separated the two germline ends. Germline V gene data show CDR1 as LNHDA and CDR2 as SQIVND (reference sequence). The CDR3 is 13 residues long. The CDR3 is CASLSSIYNEQFF. The CDR3 DNA sequence: TGTGCCAGTCTGTCGTCTATCTACAATGAGCAGTTCTTC.

The J gene is TRBJ2-7, the V gene TRBV11-2, with a possible D match to TRBD2 (6 bases). Trimming removed 0 bases from V and 7 bases from J, with 16 bases in between. The CDR3 has 15 amino acids. CDR1 is SGHAT and CDR2 is FQNNGV in the germline V gene. As DNA, the CDR3 is TGTGCCAGCAGCTTAGATTGGGGCAGCGCGGGGGAGCAGTACTTC. This encodes CASSLDWGSAGEQYF.

The chain joins TRBV15 to TRBJ1-4, with 7 bases lining up with TRBD1. CDR3 length equals 14 residues. V shed 5 bases, J shed 3 bases, and the junction held 3 bases outside the gene matches. The germline CDR1 and CDR2 sequences are LNHNV and YYDKDF (reference sequence). CDR3 sequence: CATSDRASNEKLFF. The DNA for the CDR3 is TGTGCCACCAGCGACAGGGCGTCTAATGAAAAACTGTTTTTT.

V is TRBV2 and J is TRBJ2-1; D is perhaps TRBD2 (6 bases). V was shortened by 4 bases and J by 0 bases, with 10 bases between the two germline ends. The CDR3 runs 15 residues. The germline V gene has CDR1 SNHLY and CDR2 FYNNEI. CDR3 in DNA: TGTGCCAGCAGTGGACGGGAGAGCTCCTACAATGAGCAGTTCTTC. Amino acid sequence: CASSGRESSYNEQFF.

The chain is built from TRBV11-2 and TRBJ2-5; TRBD2 matches 12 bases. This CDR3 region has 17 residues. Germline loops: CDR1 SGHAT, CDR2 FQNNGV. V trimming: 0 bases; J trimming: 4 bases; junction bases outside the gene matches: 6. CDR3 nucleotides: TGTGCCAGCAGCTTAGATCCCCTAGCGGGGGGGCGAGAGACCCAGTACTTC. This sequence encodes CASSLDPLAGGRETQYF.

This clonotype was counted a single time. The CDR3 sequence is CASSATGDLSYEQYF. CDR3 DNA sequence: TGTGCCAGCAGCGCGACAGGTGACCTCTCCTACGAGCAGTACTTC. The genes are TRBV7-9 and TRBJ2-7; D is perhaps TRBD1 (6 bases). Trimming pared 5 bases from V and 0 bases from J, leaving 14 bases between. Germline lookup yields CDR1 SEHNR and CDR2 FQNEAQ (reference sequence). This CDR3 is 15 amino acids long.

The chain joins TRBV20-1 to TRBJ2-3; 10 bases are shared with TRBD2. CDR1 and CDR2 (germline): DFQATT, SNEGSKA (reference sequence). V was pared by 4 bases and J by 6 bases, with 10 bases of the junction left unmatched. This CDR3 comprises 15 residues. The CDR3 sequence is CSAIEREGRQDTQYF. The CDR3 region has the DNA TGCAGTGCTATCGAGCGGGAGGGCCGCCAGGATACGCAGTATTTT.

The chain links TRBV5-5 to TRBJ1-2, with TRBD1 as a possible D gene (6 bases). The CDR3 is 13 amino acids. The V and J ends lost 4 bases and 4 bases respectively, with 11 bases between them. Germline V lookup: CDR1 SGHKS, CDR2 YYEKEE (reference sequence). The CDR3 bases are TGTGCCAGCAGCATTGGACAGATCTATGGCTACACCTTC. This codes for CASSIGQIYGYTF.

The rearrangement joins TRBV28 to TRBJ2-1, with 8 bases fitting TRBD1. V shed 4 bases, J shed 6 bases, and the junction held 8 bases outside the gene matches. Germline V CDR1 and CDR2: MDHEN, SYDVKM. There are 15 residues in the CDR3. CDR3 loop: CASSYWGQARNEQFF. CDR3 DNA sequence: TGTGCCAGCAGTTATTGGGGACAGGCTCGCAATGAGCAGTTCTTC.

The rearrangement joins TRBV7-9 to TRBJ2-7, with 10 bases fitting TRBD2. The CDR3 has 17 residues. Germline trimming cut 8 bases from V and 0 bases from J; bases unmatched to any gene: 13. Germline lookup yields CDR1 SEHNR and CDR2 FQNEAQ (reference sequence). DNA of the CDR3: TGTGCCAGCGGGGGAGTCAATAGCGGGAGGCCCTCCTACGAGCAGTACTTC. This sequence encodes CASGGVNSGRPSYEQYF.

V gene TRBV5-4 combines with J gene TRBJ1-1; D remains ambiguous. From germline, CDR1 is SGHNT and CDR2 YYREEE (reference sequence). The V and J ends lost 4 bases and 6 bases respectively, with 10 bases between them. The CDR3 sequence is 12 residues long. The DNA of the CDR3 is TGTGCCAGCAGCCTCTCCGGTTCTGAAGCTTTCTTT. This encodes CASSLSGSEAFF.

The chain couples TRBV3-1 to TRBJ2-3; TRBD2 agrees at 12 bases. The J segment lost 4 bases and the V segment lost 1 base, leaving 3 bases of the junction unmatched. The V gene's germline CDR1 is LGHDT and CDR2 YNNKEL (reference sequence). The CDR3 covers 16 residues. CDR3 DNA sequence: TGTGCCAGCAGCCAAGTCTGGACTAGCGGGGCAGATACGCAGTATTTT. Translated, it gives CASSQVWTSGADTQYF.